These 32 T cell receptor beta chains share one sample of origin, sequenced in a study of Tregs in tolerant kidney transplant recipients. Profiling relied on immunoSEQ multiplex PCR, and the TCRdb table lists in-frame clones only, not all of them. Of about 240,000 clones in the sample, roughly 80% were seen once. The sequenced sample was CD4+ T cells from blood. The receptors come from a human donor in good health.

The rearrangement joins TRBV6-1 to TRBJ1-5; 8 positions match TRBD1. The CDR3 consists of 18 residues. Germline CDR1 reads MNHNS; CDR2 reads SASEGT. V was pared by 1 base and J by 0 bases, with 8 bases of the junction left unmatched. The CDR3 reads CASSEGRQGPYSNQPQHF. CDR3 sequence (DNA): TGTGCCAGCAGTGAAGGGAGACAGGGGCCTTATAGCAATCAGCCCCAGCATTTT.

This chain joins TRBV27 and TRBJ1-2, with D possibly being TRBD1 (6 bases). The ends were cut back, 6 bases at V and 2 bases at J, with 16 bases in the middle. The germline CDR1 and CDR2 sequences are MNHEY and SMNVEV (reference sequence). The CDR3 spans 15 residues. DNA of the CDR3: TGTGCCAGCAGCTCCCCCCACACAGGGAACTATGGCTACACCTTC. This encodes CASSSPHTGNYGYTF.

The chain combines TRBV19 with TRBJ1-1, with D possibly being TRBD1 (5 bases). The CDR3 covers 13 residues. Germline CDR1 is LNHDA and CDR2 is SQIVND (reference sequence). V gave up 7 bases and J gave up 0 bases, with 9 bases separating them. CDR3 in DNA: TGTGCCAGTACCCCGGACATGAACACTGAAGCTTTCTTT. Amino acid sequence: CASTPDMNTEAFF. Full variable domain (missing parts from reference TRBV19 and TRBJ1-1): DGGITQSPKYLFRKEGQNVTLSCEQNLNHDAMYWYRQDPGQGLRLIYYSQIVNDFQKGDIAEGYSVSREKKESFPLTVTSAQKNPTAFYLCASTPDMNTEAFFGQGTRLTVV.

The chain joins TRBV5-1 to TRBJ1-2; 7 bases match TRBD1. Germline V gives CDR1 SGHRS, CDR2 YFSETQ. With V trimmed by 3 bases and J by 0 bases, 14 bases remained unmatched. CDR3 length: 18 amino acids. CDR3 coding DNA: TGCGCCAGCAGCTCAGGGGACAGCTACTATGTTACTAACTATGGCTACACCTTC. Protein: CASSSGDSYYVTNYGYTF.

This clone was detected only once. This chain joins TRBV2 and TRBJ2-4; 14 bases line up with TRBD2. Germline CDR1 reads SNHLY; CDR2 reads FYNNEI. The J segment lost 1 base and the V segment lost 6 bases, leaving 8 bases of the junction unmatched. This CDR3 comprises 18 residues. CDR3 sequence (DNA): TGTGCCAGCAGAGGGACTAGCGGGAGCTCCATCGCCAAAAACATTCAGTACTTC. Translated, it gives CASRGTSGSSIAKNIQYF.

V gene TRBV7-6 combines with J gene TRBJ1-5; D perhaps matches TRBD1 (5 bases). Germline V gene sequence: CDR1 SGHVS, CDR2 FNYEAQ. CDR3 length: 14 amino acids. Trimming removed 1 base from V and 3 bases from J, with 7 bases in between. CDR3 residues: CASSLGQFNQPQHF. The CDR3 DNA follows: TGTGCCAGCAGCTTAGGACAGTTCAATCAGCCCCAGCATTTT. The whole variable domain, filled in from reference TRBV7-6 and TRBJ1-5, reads GAGVSQSPRYKVTKRGQDVALRCDPISGHVSLYWYRQALGQGPEFLTYFNYEAQQDKSGLPNDRFSAERPEGSISTLTIQRTEQRDSAMYRCASSLGQFNQPQHFGDGTRLSIL.

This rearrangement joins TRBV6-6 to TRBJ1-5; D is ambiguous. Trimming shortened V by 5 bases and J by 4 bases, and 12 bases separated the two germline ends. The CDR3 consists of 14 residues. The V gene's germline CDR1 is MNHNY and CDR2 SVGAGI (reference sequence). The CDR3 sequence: CASSIGSFNQPQHF. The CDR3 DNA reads TGTGCCAGCAGTATAGGTTCTTTTAATCAGCCCCAGCATTTT.

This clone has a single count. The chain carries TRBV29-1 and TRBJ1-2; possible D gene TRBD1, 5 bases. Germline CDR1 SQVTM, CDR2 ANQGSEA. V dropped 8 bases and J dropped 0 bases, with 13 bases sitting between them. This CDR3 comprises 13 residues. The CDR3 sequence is CSLGEAANYGYTF. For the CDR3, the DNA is TGCAGCTTGGGGGAGGCCGCTAACTATGGCTACACCTTC.

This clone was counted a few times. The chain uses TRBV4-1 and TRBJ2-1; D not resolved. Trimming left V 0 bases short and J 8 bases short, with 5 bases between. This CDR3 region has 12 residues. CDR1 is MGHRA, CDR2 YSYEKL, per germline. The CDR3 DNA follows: TGCGCCAGCAGCCAAGATCGGGATGAGCAGTTCTTC. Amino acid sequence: CASSQDRDEQFF.

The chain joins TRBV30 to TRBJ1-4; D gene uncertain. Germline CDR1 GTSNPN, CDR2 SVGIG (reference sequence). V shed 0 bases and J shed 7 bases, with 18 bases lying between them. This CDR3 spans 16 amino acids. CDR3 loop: CAWSVGRVREGEKLFF. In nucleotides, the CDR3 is TGTGCCTGGAGTGTAGGCCGGGTCCGTGAGGGTGAAAAACTGTTTTTT.

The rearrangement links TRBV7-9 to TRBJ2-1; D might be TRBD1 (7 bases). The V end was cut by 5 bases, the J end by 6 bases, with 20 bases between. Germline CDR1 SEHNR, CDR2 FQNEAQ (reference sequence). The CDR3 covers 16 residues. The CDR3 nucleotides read TGTGCCAGCAGCACCGAACAGGGGAGGAGGGTCAATGAGCAGTTCTTC. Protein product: CASSTEQGRRVNEQFF. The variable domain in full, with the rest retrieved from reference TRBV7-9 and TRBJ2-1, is DTGVSQNPRHKITKRGQNVTFRCDPISEHNRLYWYRQTLGQGPEFLTYFQNEAQLEKSRLLSDRFSAERPKGSFSTLEIQRTEQGDSAMYLCASSTEQGRRVNEQFFGPGTRLTVL.

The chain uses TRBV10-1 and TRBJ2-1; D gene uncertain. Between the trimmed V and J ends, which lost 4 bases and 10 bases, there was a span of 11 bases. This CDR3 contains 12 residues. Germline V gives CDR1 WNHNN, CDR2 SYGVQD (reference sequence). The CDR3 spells CASSASAREQFF. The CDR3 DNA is TGCGCCAGCAGTGCCTCTGCCAGGGAGCAGTTCTTC.

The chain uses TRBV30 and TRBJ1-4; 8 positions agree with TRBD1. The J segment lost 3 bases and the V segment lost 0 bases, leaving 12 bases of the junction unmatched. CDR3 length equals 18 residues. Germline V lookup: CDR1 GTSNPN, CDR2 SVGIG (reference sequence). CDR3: CAWSVSAISDRANEKLFF. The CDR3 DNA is TGTGCCTGGAGTGTATCGGCGATCTCGGACAGGGCTAATGAAAAACTGTTTTTT.

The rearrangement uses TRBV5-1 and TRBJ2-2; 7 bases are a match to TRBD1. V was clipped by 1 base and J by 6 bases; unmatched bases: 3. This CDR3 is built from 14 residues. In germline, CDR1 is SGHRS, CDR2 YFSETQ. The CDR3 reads CASSLQGQPGELFF. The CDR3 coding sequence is TGCGCCAGCAGCTTGCAGGGACAGCCCGGGGAGCTGTTTTTT.

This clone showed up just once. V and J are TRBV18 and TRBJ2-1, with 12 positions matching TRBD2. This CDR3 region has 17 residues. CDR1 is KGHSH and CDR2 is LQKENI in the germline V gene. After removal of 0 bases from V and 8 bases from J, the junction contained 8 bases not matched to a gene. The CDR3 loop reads CASSPPNRLAGVHEQFF. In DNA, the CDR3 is TGTGCCAGCTCACCACCGAATAGACTAGCGGGAGTACATGAGCAGTTCTTC.

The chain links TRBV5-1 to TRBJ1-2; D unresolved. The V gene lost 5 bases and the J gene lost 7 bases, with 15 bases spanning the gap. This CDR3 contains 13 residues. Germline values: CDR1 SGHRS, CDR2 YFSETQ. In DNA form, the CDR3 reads TGCGCCAGCAGTCCCAGTCTTGAGTTTGGCTACACCTTC. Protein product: CASSPSLEFGYTF.

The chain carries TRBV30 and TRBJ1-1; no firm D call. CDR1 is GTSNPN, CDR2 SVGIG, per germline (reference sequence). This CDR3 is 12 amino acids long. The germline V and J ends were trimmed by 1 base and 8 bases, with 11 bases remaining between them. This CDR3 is CAWSGGFGEAFF. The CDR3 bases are TGTGCCTGGAGTGGGGGTTTTGGGGAAGCTTTCTTT.

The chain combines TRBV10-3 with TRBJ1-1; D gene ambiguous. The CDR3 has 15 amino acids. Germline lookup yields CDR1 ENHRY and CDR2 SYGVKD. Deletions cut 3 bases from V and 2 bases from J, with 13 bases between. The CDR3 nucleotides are TGTGCCATCAGTGATGCGCAGGCCCCAAACACTGAAGCTTTCTTT. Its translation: CAISDAQAPNTEAFF.

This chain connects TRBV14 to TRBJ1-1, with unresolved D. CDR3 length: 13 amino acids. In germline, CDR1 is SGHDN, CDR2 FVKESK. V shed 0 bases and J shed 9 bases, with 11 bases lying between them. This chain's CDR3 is CASSQDARLQAFF. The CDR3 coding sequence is TGTGCCAGCAGCCAAGACGCCAGATTGCAAGCTTTCTTT.

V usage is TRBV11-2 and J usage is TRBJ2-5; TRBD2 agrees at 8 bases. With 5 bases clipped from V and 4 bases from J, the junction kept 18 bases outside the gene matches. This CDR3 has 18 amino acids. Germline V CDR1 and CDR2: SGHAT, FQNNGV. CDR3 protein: CASSPPSRGGVRPETQYF. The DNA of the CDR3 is TGTGCCAGCAGCCCCCCATCTCGGGGGGGCGTCCGCCCAGAGACCCAGTACTTC.

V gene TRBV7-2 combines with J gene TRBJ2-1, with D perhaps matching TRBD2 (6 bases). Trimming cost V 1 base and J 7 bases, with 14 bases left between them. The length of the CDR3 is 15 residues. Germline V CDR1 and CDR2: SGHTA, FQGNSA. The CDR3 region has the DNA TGTGCCAGCAGCTTAGTTGCCAGGAGGGAGAATGAGCAGTTCTTC. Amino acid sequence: CASSLVARRENEQFF.

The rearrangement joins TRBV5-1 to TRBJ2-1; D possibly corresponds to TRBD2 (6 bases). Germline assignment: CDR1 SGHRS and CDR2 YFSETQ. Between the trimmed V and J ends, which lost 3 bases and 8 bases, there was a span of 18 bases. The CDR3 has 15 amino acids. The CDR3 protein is CASSSGLLRGYEQFF. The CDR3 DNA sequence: TGCGCCAGCAGCTCCGGGCTCCTCCGGGGGTATGAGCAGTTCTTC.

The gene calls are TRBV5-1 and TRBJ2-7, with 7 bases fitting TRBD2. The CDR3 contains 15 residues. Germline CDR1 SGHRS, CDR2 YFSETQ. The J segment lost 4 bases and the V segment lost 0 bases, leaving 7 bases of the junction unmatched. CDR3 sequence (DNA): TGCGCCAGCAGCTTGGAGGCGGGAGCGGGTTACGAGCAGTACTTC. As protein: CASSLEAGAGYEQYF.

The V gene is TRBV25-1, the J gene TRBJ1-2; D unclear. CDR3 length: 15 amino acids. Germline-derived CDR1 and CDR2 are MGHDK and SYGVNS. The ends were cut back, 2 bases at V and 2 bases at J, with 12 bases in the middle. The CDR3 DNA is TGTGCCAGCAGTGAACGGAAAGGGCTAAACTATGGCTACACCTTC. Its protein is CASSERKGLNYGYTF.

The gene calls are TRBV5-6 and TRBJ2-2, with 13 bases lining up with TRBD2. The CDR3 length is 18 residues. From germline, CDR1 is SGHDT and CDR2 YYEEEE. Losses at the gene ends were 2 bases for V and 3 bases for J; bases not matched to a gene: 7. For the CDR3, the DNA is TGTGCCAGCAGCTTAGGACTAGCGGGAGATGGTGACACCGGGGAGCTGTTTTTT. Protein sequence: CASSLGLAGDGDTGELFF.

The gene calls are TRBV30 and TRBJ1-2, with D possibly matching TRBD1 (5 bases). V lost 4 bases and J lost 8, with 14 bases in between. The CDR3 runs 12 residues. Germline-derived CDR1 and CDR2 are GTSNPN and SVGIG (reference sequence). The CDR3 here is CAWTAGAGGYTF. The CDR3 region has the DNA TGTGCCTGGACTGCCGGGGCTGGGGGCTACACCTTC.

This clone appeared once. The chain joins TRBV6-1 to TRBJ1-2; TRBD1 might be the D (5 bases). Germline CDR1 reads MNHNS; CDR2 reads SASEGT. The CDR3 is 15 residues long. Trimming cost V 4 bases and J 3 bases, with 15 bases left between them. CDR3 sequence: CASSGRTGVYYGYTF. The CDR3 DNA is TGTGCCAGCAGTGGCCGGACGGGGGTTTACTATGGCTACACCTTC.

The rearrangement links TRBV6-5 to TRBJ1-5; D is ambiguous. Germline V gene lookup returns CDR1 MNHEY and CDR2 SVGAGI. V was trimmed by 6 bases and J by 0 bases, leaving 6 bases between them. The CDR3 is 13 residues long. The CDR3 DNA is TGTGCCAGCAGACTAGATAGCAATCAGCCCCAGCATTTT. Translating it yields CASRLDSNQPQHF.

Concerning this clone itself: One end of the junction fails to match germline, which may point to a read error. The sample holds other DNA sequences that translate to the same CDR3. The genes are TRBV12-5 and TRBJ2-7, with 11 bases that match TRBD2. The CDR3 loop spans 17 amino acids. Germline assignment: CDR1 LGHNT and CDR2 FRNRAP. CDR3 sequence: CASGLAVLAGGTYEQYF. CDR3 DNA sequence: TGTGCTAGTGGGTTGGCCGTTCTAGCGGGGGGTACCTACGAGCAGTACTTC.

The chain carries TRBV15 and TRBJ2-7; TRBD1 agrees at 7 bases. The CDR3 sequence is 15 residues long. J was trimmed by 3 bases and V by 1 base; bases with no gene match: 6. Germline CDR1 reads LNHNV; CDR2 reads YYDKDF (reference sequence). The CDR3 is CATSRVKGANYEQYF. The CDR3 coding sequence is TGTGCCACCAGCAGAGTGAAGGGGGCCAACTACGAGCAGTACTTC.

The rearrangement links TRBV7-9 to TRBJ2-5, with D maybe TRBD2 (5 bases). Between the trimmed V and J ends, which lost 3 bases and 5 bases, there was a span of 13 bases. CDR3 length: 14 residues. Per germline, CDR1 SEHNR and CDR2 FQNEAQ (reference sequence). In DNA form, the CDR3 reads TGTGCCAGCAGCTTTCATTCGGGGTTGGAGACCCAGTACTTC. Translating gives CASSFHSGLETQYF. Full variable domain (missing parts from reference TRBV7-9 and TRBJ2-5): DTGVSQNPRHKITKRGQNVTFRCDPISEHNRLYWYRQTLGQGPEFLTYFQNEAQLEKSRLLSDRFSAERPKGSFSTLEIQRTEQGDSAMYLCASSFHSGLETQYFGPGTRLLVL.

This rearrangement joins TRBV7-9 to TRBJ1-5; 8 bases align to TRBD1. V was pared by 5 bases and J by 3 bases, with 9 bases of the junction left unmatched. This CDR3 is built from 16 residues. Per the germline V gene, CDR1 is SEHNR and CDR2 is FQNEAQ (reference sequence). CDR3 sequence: CASSPGQGRNNQPQHF. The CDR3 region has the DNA TGTGCCAGCAGCCCTGGACAGGGTCGAAACAATCAGCCCCAGCATTTT.